A single sample is the source of the 32 T cell receptor beta chains below, sequenced in a study of blood T cell repertoires in COVID-19. Generated by immunoSEQ multiplex PCR, the TCRdb table keeps only in-frame clones and is missing some. This sample has some 180,000 clones; about 88% occur once, and the top ten carry 6%. The sample was peripheral blood. The origin of the receptors is a middle-aged man with active or convalescent COVID-19.

This chain joins TRBV6-1 and TRBJ2-3, with 10 positions matching TRBD2. V dropped 2 bases and J dropped 2; count of bases not matched to a gene: 10. Germline V gene sequence: CDR1 MNHNS, CDR2 SASEGT. The CDR3 loop spans 18 amino acids. In DNA form, the CDR3 reads TGTGCCAGCAGTGAAAATCTAGGACTAGCGGACAACACAGATACGCAGTATTTT. Residues: CASSENLGLADNTDTQYF.

This rearrangement joins TRBV6-6 to TRBJ2-1; 13 nucleotides match TRBD2. Germline CDR1 and CDR2: MNHNY and SVGAGI (reference sequence). The CDR3 length is 13 residues. V shed 5 bases, J shed 13 bases, and the junction held 5 bases outside the gene matches. CDR3 DNA: TGTGCCAGCAGTCTCGGGACTAGCGGGGACCAGTTCTTC. Translating it yields CASSLGTSGDQFF.

This clone was detected once. This sequence joins TRBV28 and TRBJ1-2; D not certain. Trimming removed 3 bases from V and 0 bases from J, with 11 bases in between. This CDR3 contains 15 residues. Germline-derived CDR1 and CDR2 are MDHEN and SYDVKM. CDR3 DNA sequence: TGTGCCAGCAGTTTGGGCCCCGGGACTAACTATGGCTACACCTTC. Translation: CASSLGPGTNYGYTF.

The chain is built from TRBV19 and TRBJ2-1, with D hard to call. The V end lost 8 bases, the J end lost 0 bases, and 5 bases lay between the germline ends. Germline values: CDR1 LNHDA, CDR2 SQIVND (reference sequence). CDR3 length equals 12 residues. The DNA of the CDR3 is TGTGCCAGTGTCGGCTCCTACAATGAGCAGTTCTTC. Translated: CASVGSYNEQFF.

The chain joins TRBV4-1 to TRBJ2-7; 10 bases are shared with TRBD2. J was trimmed by 5 bases and V by 0 bases; bases with no gene match: 7. The V gene's germline CDR1 is MGHRA and CDR2 YSYEKL. This CDR3 has 16 amino acids. In DNA form, the CDR3 reads TGCGCCAGCAGCCAAGATAGGCTAGCGGGAGTAGACGAGCAGTACTTC. Amino acid sequence: CASSQDRLAGVDEQYF.

Only one count was recorded for this clone. This sequence joins TRBV5-6 and TRBJ2-1; 9 bases are a match to TRBD1. V shed 4 bases, J shed 7 bases, and the junction held 9 bases outside the gene matches. This CDR3 has 15 amino acids. CDR1 and CDR2 (germline): SGHDT, YYEEEE. For the CDR3, the DNA is TGTGCCAGCAGCCAATCCGACAGGGGGAAGAATGAGCAGTTCTTC. Protein product: CASSQSDRGKNEQFF. Full variable domain (rest looked up from reference TRBV5-6 and TRBJ2-1): DAGVTQSPTHLIKTRGQQVTLRCSPKSGHDTVSWYQQALGQGPQFIFQYYEEEERQRGNFPDRFSGHQFPNYSSELNVNALLLGDSALYLCASSQSDRGKNEQFFGPGTRLTVL.

The CDR3 nucleotides read TGTGCCAGCTCACCGTACTTGACAGGGGGCGCGGGGTATGGCTACACCTTC. Its translation is CASSPYLTGGAGYGYTF. V gene TRBV18 combines with J gene TRBJ1-2; 10 positions match TRBD1. The CDR3 has 17 amino acids. Per germline, CDR1 KGHSH and CDR2 LQKENI. V lost 3 bases and J lost 5; bases outside the gene matches: 12.

The genes are TRBV3-1 (or the pseudogene TRBV3-2) and TRBJ1-1, with 9 bases matching TRBD1. Germline assignment: CDR1 LGHDT and CDR2 YNNKEL (reference sequence). J gave up 4 bases and V 5 bases, and 14 bases lay outside the gene matches. The CDR3 extends over 17 amino acids. The CDR3 loop is CASSWPPGQGFFTEAFF. In nucleotides, the CDR3 is TGTGCCAGCAGCTGGCCACCGGGACAGGGTTTCTTCACTGAAGCTTTCTTT.

J is TRBJ2-5 and V is TRBV24-1, with 12 bases matching TRBD2. Germline V gene data show CDR1 as KGHDR and CDR2 as SFDVKD. The CDR3 runs to 15 residues. V trimming: 4 bases; J trimming: 4 bases; junction bases outside the gene matches: 3. The DNA for the CDR3 is TGTGCCACCAGTGACCCGGGACTAGCGGGAGAGACCCAGTACTTC. Translated, it gives CATSDPGLAGETQYF.

This sequence joins TRBV11-1 and TRBJ2-3, with D uncertain. This CDR3 spans 14 amino acids. Trimming pared 2 bases from V and 0 bases from J, leaving 6 bases between. Germline V gene data show CDR1 as SGHAT and CDR2 as FQDESV (reference sequence). In DNA form, the CDR3 reads TGTGCCAGCAGCTTACAGTTAAGCACAGATACGCAGTATTTT. Amino acid sequence: CASSLQLSTDTQYF. Full variable domain (remainder filled in from reference TRBV11-1 and TRBJ2-3): EAEVAQSPRYKITEKSQAVAFWCDPISGHATLYWYRQILGQGPELLVQFQDESVVDDSQLPKDRFSAERLKGVDSTLKIQPAELGDSAMYLCASSLQLSTDTQYFGPGTRLTVL.

The CDR3 loop is CASSLGDRDYNEQFF. CDR3 DNA: TGTGCCAGCAGCTTAGGGGACAGGGATTACAATGAGCAGTTCTTC. The V gene is TRBV7-9, the J gene TRBJ2-1; 9 positions agree with TRBD1. Trimming cost V 1 base and J 4 bases; bases outside gene matches: 2. Germline V lookup: CDR1 SEHNR, CDR2 FQNEAQ (reference sequence). The CDR3 runs to 15 residues.

The V and J genes are TRBV18 and TRBJ2-2, with D perhaps TRBD1 (5 bases). With 1 base removed from V and 1 base from J, the gap between germline ends came to 7 bases. This CDR3 comprises 15 residues. Germline CDR1 and CDR2: KGHSH and LQKENI. The CDR3 DNA sequence: TGTGCCAGCTCACCACGCCAGGGGAACACCGGGGAGCTGTTTTTT. The encoded protein is CASSPRQGNTGELFF.

V is TRBV28 and J is TRBJ2-7; 9 nucleotides align to TRBD1. Germline loops: CDR1 MDHEN, CDR2 SYDVKM. The CDR3 contains 14 residues. The trim removed 6 bases at V and 2 bases at J, leaving 5 bases unmatched. The CDR3 DNA sequence: TGTGCCAGCAGGGACAGGGGTTCGACCTACGAGCAGTACTTC. Translating it yields CASRDRGSTYEQYF.

The V call is TRBV27, the J call TRBJ2-4, with TRBD2 identical over 9 bases. The germline CDR1 and CDR2 sequences are MNHEY and SMNVEV (reference sequence). CDR3 size: 14 residues. Trimming took 6 bases from V and 6 from J; bases not matched to a gene: 6. CDR3 coding DNA: TGTGCCAGCAGGCGGGGGGGTGAGGGAAACATTCAGTACTTC. Translating it yields CASRRGGEGNIQYF.

This chain uses TRBV28 with TRBJ2-1; 9 nucleotides match TRBD2. The V and J ends lost 2 bases and 5 bases, in that order; junction bases with no gene match: 10. The CDR3 spans 17 residues. Germline V gives CDR1 MDHEN, CDR2 SYDVKM. As DNA, the CDR3 is TGTGCCAGCAGTTTAGATGGGCTAGCGGGGCACCACAATGAGCAGTTCTTC. It encodes CASSLDGLAGHHNEQFF.

This clone was detected a few times. V usage is TRBV19 and J usage is TRBJ1-5; D uncertain. The germline V gene has CDR1 LNHDA and CDR2 SQIVND (reference sequence). V was clipped by 5 bases and J by 1 base, with 12 bases between them. The CDR3 is 15 residues long. CDR3 sequence (DNA): TGTGCCAGTAGTGTCCACGGAGGGAGCAATCAGCCCCAGCATTTT. It is translated as CASSVHGGSNQPQHF.

This clone was seen just once. The chain combines TRBV4-2 with TRBJ1-4; D gene unclear. The V end lost 0 bases, the J end lost 6 bases, and 5 bases lay between the germline ends. This CDR3 spans 13 amino acids. Germline loops: CDR1 LGHNA, CDR2 YNFKEQ. Written as DNA, the CDR3 is TGTGCCAGCAGCCAAGATACTGATGAAAAACTGTTTTTT. Amino acids: CASSQDTDEKLFF.

V usage is TRBV19 and J usage is TRBJ1-1; TRBD1 matches 7 bases. V trimming: 6 bases; J trimming: 3 bases; junction bases outside the gene matches: 10. Per the germline V gene, CDR1 is LNHDA and CDR2 is SQIVND (reference sequence). The CDR3 runs 15 residues. In nucleotides, the CDR3 is TGTGCCAGTAGCCGTTCGACAGGGCTGGACACTGAAGCTTTCTTT. Translating gives CASSRSTGLDTEAFF.

The V gene is TRBV12-5, the J gene TRBJ1-5; 9 bases map to TRBD1. The CDR3 runs to 17 residues. With V trimmed by 3 bases and J by 5 bases, 11 bases remained unmatched. In germline, CDR1 is LGHNT, CDR2 FRNRAP. DNA for the CDR3: TGTGCTAGTGGTTTAGTCCTGGGACAGGGTTCACATCAGCCCCAGCATTTT. This translates into CASGLVLGQGSHQPQHF. Together with reference TRBV12-5 and TRBJ1-5, the CDR3 gives the full variable domain: DARVTQTPRHKVTEMGQEVTMRCQPILGHNTVFWYRQTMMQGLELLAYFRNRAPLDDSGMPKDRFSAEMPDATLATLKIQPSEPRDSAVYFCASGLVLGQGSHQPQHFGDGTRLSIL.

In nucleotides, the CDR3 is TGCGCCAGCAGCTTCCTACAACTCGGACGGGGCAATGAGCAGTTCTTC. Translating it yields CASSFLQLGRGNEQFF. This chain links TRBV5-1 with TRBJ2-1, with a possible D match to TRBD2 (5 bases). The CDR3 extends over 16 amino acids. The V end lost 2 bases, the J end lost 6 bases, and 18 bases lay between the germline ends. The germline gives CDR1 SGHRS, CDR2 YFSETQ.

This chain uses TRBV10-3 with TRBJ2-7; 10 bases line up with TRBD2. This CDR3 has 13 amino acids. Germline V lookup: CDR1 ENHRY, CDR2 SYGVKD. V was pared by 3 bases and J by 7 bases, with 3 bases of the junction left unmatched. CDR3 protein: CAISDASGGEQYF. The CDR3 DNA follows: TGTGCCATCAGTGATGCTAGCGGGGGAGAGCAGTACTTC.

CDR3 bases: TGTGCCAGCAGTGAAAAAGACAGGGGCACAGATACGCAGTATTTT. Encoded protein: CASSEKDRGTDTQYF. V and J are TRBV6-1 and TRBJ2-3; 7 bases are shared with TRBD1. The germline CDR1 and CDR2 sequences are MNHNS and SASEGT. After removal of 2 bases from V and 1 base from J, the junction contained 3 bases not matched to a gene. The CDR3 has 15 amino acids.

This clone is a singleton in its sample. The chain carries TRBV5-6 and TRBJ2-7; D uncertain. Germline V gives CDR1 SGHDT, CDR2 YYEEEE. The V end lost 0 bases, the J end lost 2 bases, and 6 bases lay between the germline ends. CDR3 length equals 13 residues. The DNA of the CDR3 is TGTGCCAGCAGCTTGGACAGTACCTACGAGCAGTACTTC. Translation: CASSLDSTYEQYF.

This clone was found once. The CDR3 nucleotides are TGTGCCAGCAGCCAAAAACAGGGGGAGACTGGAAACACCATATATTTT. Its translation: CASSQKQGETGNTIYF. The rearrangement uses TRBV3-1 (or the pseudogene TRBV3-2) and TRBJ1-3; 8 nucleotides align to TRBD1. From germline, CDR1 is LGHDT and CDR2 YNNKEL (reference sequence). Trimming removed 2 bases from V and 2 bases from J; junction bases left unmatched: 5. This CDR3 has 16 residues.

V gene TRBV19 combines with J gene TRBJ1-2; D is unclear. The CDR3 consists of 13 residues. V lost 6 bases, J lost 7 bases, and 15 bases lay in between. The germline V gene encodes CDR1 LNHDA and CDR2 SQIVND (reference sequence). The CDR3 coding sequence is TGTGCCAGTAGCCCGGGGAAGGCGGGTGGCTACACCTTC. Its protein is CASSPGKAGGYTF.

This clone occurred a few times. The rearrangement uses TRBV4-2 and TRBJ2-7; 8 bases line up with TRBD1. V was pared by 2 bases and J by 6 bases, with 6 bases of the junction left unmatched. The germline V gene has CDR1 LGHNA and CDR2 YNFKEQ. The CDR3 has 14 amino acids. The CDR3 nucleotides read TGTGCCAGCAGCCAAACCGGGACAGGCACCGAGCAGTACTTC. Its protein product is CASSQTGTGTEQYF.

This rearrangement joins TRBV28 to TRBJ1-5; 7 nucleotides line up with TRBD1. The CDR3 runs to 13 residues. Germline V lookup: CDR1 MDHEN, CDR2 SYDVKM. Trimming cost V 6 bases and J 7 bases; bases outside gene matches: 6. CDR3 sequence (DNA): TGTGCCAGCAGCGGGACAGAGGGACAGCCCCAGCATTTT. It yields the protein CASSGTEGQPQHF.

The chain employs TRBV27 and TRBJ2-2; 9 bases match TRBD2. V was clipped by 5 bases and J by 6 bases; unmatched bases: 4. Germline V gives CDR1 MNHEY, CDR2 SMNVEV (reference sequence). The CDR3 consists of 14 residues. Written as DNA, the CDR3 is TGTGCCAGCAGTCCGGGACTAGCTCCCGGGGAGCTGTTTTTT. Translated: CASSPGLAPGELFF.

In regard to this clone: Germline is not matched at one junction end, which may reflect a read error. Other DNA sequences in this specimen translate into the identical CDR3. The chain links TRBV9 to TRBJ1-2; a possible D gene is TRBD1 (6 bases). Germline V gene data show CDR1 as SGDLS and CDR2 as YYNGEE. The CDR3 is 18 residues long. The CDR3 loop reads CASSHSRWTEKSTYGYTF. CDR3 sequence (DNA): TGTGCCAGCAGCCATTCGCGGTGGACAGAAAAGAGCACTTATGGTTACACCTTC.

This clone was counted only a few times. The V gene is TRBV6-4, the J gene TRBJ1-6; D not resolved. Looked up from germline, CDR1 is MRHNA and CDR2 is SNTAGT. V was cut by 3 bases and J by 10 bases, with 13 bases left in between. This CDR3 has 14 amino acids. The chain's CDR3 is CASSDGVAGSPLHF. The CDR3 region has the DNA TGTGCCAGCAGTGATGGGGTGGCGGGGTCACCCCTCCACTTT.

The rearrangement joins TRBV9 to TRBJ2-7, with 10 bases identical to TRBD1. Germline values: CDR1 SGDLS, CDR2 YYNGEE. CDR3 length: 15 amino acids. Germline trimming cut 0 bases from V and 2 bases from J; bases unmatched to any gene: 2. The CDR3 reads CASSVGQGATYEQYF. In DNA form, the CDR3 reads TGTGCCAGCAGCGTAGGACAGGGGGCAACCTACGAGCAGTACTTC.

This clone has a handful of counts. The V call is TRBV5-3, the J call TRBJ2-7; 13 bases match TRBD2. TRBV5-3 is noted as an ORF with a role that remains uncertain. Germline trimming cut 4 bases from V and 1 base from J; bases unmatched to any gene: 8. This CDR3 contains 17 residues. CDR3 coding DNA: TGTGCCAGAAGCAACGGACTAGCGGGAGACTGGTCCTACGAGCAGTACTTC. Amino acids: CARSNGLAGDWSYEQYF.